These 31 T cell receptor beta chains came from one sample sequenced in a study of blood T cells in healthy people across ages. With a J-beta primer mix and a sample-barcoded 5' primer, a second PCR ran about 7 to 12 cycles. TCRdb analysed the 5' RACE reads with MiXCR anew, one entry per CDR3 protein. The table lists about 720,000 distinct CDR3 sequences, 20% to 25% of them singletons, with more than 3% in the top ten. These sequences were also reported in another study, on T cells of mothers and their children.

Sample: blood. The receptors here all came from a boy aged 5-17 years in good health.

The chain is built from TRBV7-2 and TRBJ2-1, with D tentatively TRBD2 (5 bases). Germline CDR1 and CDR2: SGHTA and FQGNSA. Between the trimmed V and J ends, which lost 1 base and 4 bases, there was a span of 14 bases. CDR3 size: 16 residues. The CDR3, as DNA: TGTGCCAGCAGCTTAGTAAGCGGACCTCATTACAATGAGCAGTTCTTC. Its translation is CASSLVSGPHYNEQFF.

The chain carries TRBV5-1 and TRBJ2-1; D gene uncertain. CDR3 size: 13 residues. The V end lost 0 bases, the J end lost 12 bases, and 13 bases lay between the germline ends. The germline V gene has CDR1 SGHRS and CDR2 YFSETQ. DNA for the CDR3: TGCGCCAGCAGCTTGGGGTGGGAAAGTGTGCAGTTCTTC. This gives the protein CASSLGWESVQFF.

The CDR3 protein is CSVDDHGRSSYNEQFF. DNA of the CDR3: TGCAGCGTTGACGATCACGGACGGAGCTCCTACAATGAGCAGTTCTTC. The gene calls are TRBV29-1 and TRBJ2-1; D not certain. Germline CDR1 and CDR2: SQVTM and ANQGSEA. V was cut by 3 bases and J by 0 bases, with 15 bases left in between. The CDR3 consists of 16 residues.

This clonotype was counted a few times. The J gene is TRBJ1-1, the V gene TRBV9; 7 bases are shared with TRBD1. The CDR3 is 16 amino acids. J lost 2 bases, V lost 3 bases, and 10 bases had no gene match. The V gene's germline CDR1 is SGDLS and CDR2 YYNGEE. The CDR3 sequence is CASSETGMGVNTEAFF. The CDR3 DNA follows: TGTGCCAGCAGCGAGACAGGGATGGGGGTTAACACTGAAGCTTTCTTT.

A few counts support this clonotype. The chain recombines TRBV12-3 or TRBV12-4 with TRBJ2-5; D is unresolved. The CDR3 contains 12 residues. The V gene lost 2 bases and the J gene lost 9 bases, with 10 bases spanning the gap. Here the CDR3 DNA reads TGTGCCAGCAGTTTACTGACTGGGGCCCAGTACTTC. Translated, it gives CASSLLTGAQYF.

V usage is TRBV4-1 and J usage is TRBJ2-7, with D unclear. Germline CDR1 MGHRA, CDR2 YSYEKL. Trimming cost V 1 base and J 6 bases, with 25 bases left between them. CDR3 size: 18 residues. This chain's CDR3 is CASSQVGDSQVHPPEQYF. The CDR3 region has the DNA TGCGCCAGCAGCCAAGTAGGAGATAGTCAGGTCCACCCACCCGAGCAGTACTTC.

This clonotype was seen only a few times. This chain connects TRBV20-1 to TRBJ2-4; no clear D gene. Germline V CDR1 and CDR2: DFQATT, SNEGSKA (reference sequence). Trimming stripped 6 bases from V and 0 bases from J, with 12 bases between. This CDR3 contains 14 residues. DNA for the CDR3: TGCAGTGCCCCCTCCATGATAGCCAAAAACATTCAGTACTTC. Encoded protein: CSAPSMIAKNIQYF.

The V and J genes are TRBV11-2 and TRBJ2-5; 8 nucleotides agree with TRBD2. The J call may be mistaken, given a closer DNA end match to TRBJ2-1. From germline, CDR1 is SGHAT and CDR2 FQNNGV. This CDR3 is 17 amino acids long. The CDR3 nucleotides are TGTGCCAGCAGCTTAGGGGGTGAGCGGGAGCGTAGTAATGAGCAGTTCTTC. This gives the protein CASSLGGERERSNEQFF.

The table lists this clonotype with a few counts. The chain carries TRBV5-1 and TRBJ1-1, with 7 positions matching TRBD1. Germline V gene sequence: CDR1 SGHRS, CDR2 YFSETQ. This CDR3 is 15 amino acids long. The ends lost 4 bases at V and 4 bases at J; junction bases unmatched: 10. The CDR3 sequence is CASSTAGGGFTEAFF. CDR3 DNA: TGCGCCAGCAGCACCGCAGGGGGAGGATTCACTGAAGCTTTCTTT.

The chain carries TRBV7-2 and TRBJ1-4; 10 bases are a match to TRBD1. CDR1 is SGHTA, CDR2 FQGNSA, per germline. The length of the CDR3 is 16 residues. Unmatched junction bases numbered 8, after V lost 0 bases and J lost 10 bases. The CDR3 loop reads CASSLAPGQGTGKLFF. As DNA, the CDR3 is TGTGCCAGCAGCTTAGCCCCGGGACAGGGGACAGGAAAACTGTTTTTT.

This clonotype has more than one count but fewer than ten. The rearrangement uses TRBV28 and TRBJ2-2; D possibly corresponds to TRBD1 (6 bases). This CDR3 is built from 13 residues. The germline CDR1 and CDR2 sequences are MDHEN and SYDVKM. V dropped 7 bases and J dropped 4 bases, with 10 bases sitting between them. The CDR3: CASTLGGTGELFF. The DNA of the CDR3 is TGTGCCAGCACCCTAGGGGGCACCGGGGAGCTGTTTTTT. The full variable domain, with the rest looked up from reference TRBV28 and TRBJ2-2, is DVKVTQSSRYLVKRTGEKVFLECVQDMDHENMFWYRQDPGLGLRLIYFSYDVKMKEKGDIPEGYSVSREKKERFSLILESASTNQTSMYLCASTLGGTGELFFGEGSRLTVL.

This clonotype was detected only a few times. The CDR3 protein is CSVETSGSVEQFF. The CDR3 DNA reads TGCAGCGTTGAGACTAGCGGGAGTGTTGAGCAGTTCTTC. The chain has TRBV29-1 and TRBJ2-1, with 12 bases lining up with TRBD2. CDR3 length: 13 residues. J was trimmed by 9 bases and V by 3 bases; bases with no gene match: 3. CDR1 is SQVTM and CDR2 is ANQGSEA in the germline V gene.

The chain is built from TRBV4-3 and TRBJ2-7; D unclear. V was cut by 0 bases and J by 2 bases, with 11 bases left in between. There are 15 residues in the CDR3. Germline values: CDR1 LGHNA, CDR2 YSLEER. The CDR3 sequence: CASSQDWDTAYEQYF. The CDR3 nucleotides are TGCGCCAGCAGCCAAGATTGGGATACGGCCTACGAGCAGTACTTC.

This clonotype appeared a few times. This sequence joins TRBV28 and TRBJ2-5, with TRBD2 matching 7 bases. The tail of the sequence fits TRBJ2-7 better, so the J call may be wrong. Germline lookup yields CDR1 MDHEN and CDR2 SYDVKM. The CDR3 has 15 residues. This CDR3 is CASSLGGGSPYEQYF. CDR3 coding DNA: TGTGCCAGCAGTTTGGGTGGCGGGAGTCCCTACGAGCAGTACTTC.

This sequence joins TRBV20-1 and TRBJ1-4, with D tentatively TRBD1 (5 bases). Trimming shortened V by 3 bases and J by 8 bases, and 13 bases separated the two germline ends. Germline lookup yields CDR1 DFQATT and CDR2 SNEGSKA (reference sequence). CDR3 size: 13 residues. CDR3 nucleotides: TGCAGTGCTAGTTGGAGGGGTGGGGAAAAACTGTTTTTT. Translated, it gives CSASWRGGEKLFF.

This clonotype showed up just a few times. The genes are TRBV4-3 and TRBJ1-1; D is unclear. V lost 1 base and J lost 11, with 17 bases in between. Germline assignment: CDR1 LGHNA and CDR2 YSLEER. The CDR3 sequence is 14 residues long. The DNA for the CDR3 is TGCGCCAGCAGCCAAGGGGAGGCAGAGTCATCGGCTTTCTTT. Translating it yields CASSQGEAESSAFF.

CDR3 in amino acids: CASSLRVKETQYF. In DNA form, the CDR3 reads TGTGCCAGCAGCTTACGGGTGAAAGAGACCCAGTACTTC. This chain joins TRBV7-2 and TRBJ2-5; D uncertain. The germline V and J ends were trimmed by 2 bases and 3 bases, with 7 bases remaining between them. This CDR3 is 13 amino acids long. Germline V CDR1 and CDR2: SGHTA, FQGNSA.

This chain connects TRBV7-9 to TRBJ1-6, with D maybe TRBD1 (6 bases). The length of the CDR3 is 16 residues. Deletions cut 5 bases from V and 7 bases from J, with 18 bases between. Germline V lookup: CDR1 SEHNR, CDR2 FQNEAQ (reference sequence). CDR3 loop: CASSTGGGTFNSPLHF. CDR3 sequence (DNA): TGTGCCAGCAGCACGGGTGGTGGGACATTCAATTCACCCCTCCACTTT. Supplemented by reference TRBV7-9 and TRBJ1-6, the full variable domain reads DTGVSQNPRHKITKRGQNVTFRCDPISEHNRLYWYRQTLGQGPEFLTYFQNEAQLEKSRLLSDRFSAERPKGSFSTLEIQRTEQGDSAMYLCASSTGGGTFNSPLHFGNGTRLTVT.

The rearrangement links TRBV27 to TRBJ2-7; D may be TRBD2 (6 bases). The end of the DNA aligns better with TRBJ2-1, so the J call may be wrong. There are 13 residues in the CDR3. Germline CDR1 is MNHEY and CDR2 is SMNVEV (reference sequence). CDR3 amino acids: CASSLFGGNEQFF. As DNA, the CDR3 is TGTGCCAGCAGTTTATTTGGGGGGAATGAGCAGTTCTTC.

There are a few counts of this clonotype. This chain uses TRBV28 with TRBJ2-2; 7 bases align to TRBD2. The CDR3 loop spans 14 amino acids. V was clipped by 6 bases and J by 3 bases; unmatched bases: 4. The germline V gene has CDR1 MDHEN and CDR2 SYDVKM. CDR3 amino acids: CASRLAEYTGELFF. In DNA form, the CDR3 reads TGTGCCAGCAGGCTAGCGGAGTACACCGGGGAGCTGTTTTTT.

This clonotype was observed once. The chain uses TRBV9 and TRBJ1-6; D gene unclear. V gave up 0 bases and J gave up 5 bases, with 9 bases separating them. CDR3 length equals 15 residues. Germline-derived CDR1 and CDR2 are SGDLS and YYNGEE. The CDR3 DNA is TGTGCCAGCAGCGTAGAAACGGACGATAATTCACCCCTCCACTTT. Protein product: CASSVETDDNSPLHF.

The sample holds a few counts of this clonotype. This chain connects TRBV7-9 to TRBJ2-1; 7 positions match TRBD2. The CDR3 runs to 13 residues. Germline loops: CDR1 SEHNR, CDR2 FQNEAQ (reference sequence). The ends lost 4 bases at V and 9 bases at J; junction bases unmatched: 6. DNA for the CDR3: TGTGCCAGCAGCTCGGTCGGGGAGGGTGAGCAGTTCTTC. Amino acid sequence: CASSSVGEGEQFF.

There are a few counts of this clonotype. In DNA, the CDR3 is TGTGCCAGCAGCCCTCAATCTATTGGGGGCGGAGATACGCAGTATTTT. This gives the protein CASSPQSIGGGDTQYF. The rearrangement uses TRBV27 and TRBJ2-3, with D maybe TRBD1 (6 bases). This CDR3 contains 16 residues. Looked up from germline, CDR1 is MNHEY and CDR2 is SMNVEV (reference sequence). V was trimmed by 6 bases and J by 5 bases, leaving 21 bases between them.

This clonotype is a singleton in its sample. The chain combines TRBV29-1 with TRBJ2-7, with a possible D match to TRBD2 (6 bases). The germline V gene encodes CDR1 SQVTM and CDR2 ANQGSEA. The CDR3 has 11 amino acids. Trimming removed 4 bases at V and 9 bases at J, with 13 bases between. The CDR3 is CSVGPSSAQYF. DNA of the CDR3: TGCAGCGTTGGCCCCTCTAGCGCGCAGTACTTC.

This clonotype was seen a single time. A much larger clone sits a single nucleotide away, making a read error possible. CDR3 DNA: TGTGCCAGCAGCTGGGGGTCGGAGACCCAGTACTTC. Translation gives CASSWGSETQYF. The gene calls are TRBV2 and TRBJ2-5; D tentatively reads TRBD1 or TRBD2 (5 bases each). V was shortened by 6 bases and J by 5 bases, with 10 bases between the two germline ends. Germline V gives CDR1 SNHLY, CDR2 FYNNEI. The CDR3 length is 12 residues.

This sequence joins TRBV29-1 and TRBJ2-5; the D gene is possibly TRBD2 (6 bases). CDR1 SQVTM and CDR2 ANQGSEA come from the germline V gene. The CDR3 consists of 15 residues. V shed 4 bases and J shed 5 bases, with 20 bases lying between them. The CDR3 region has the DNA TGCAGCGTTGGACTCGGCGGAGGGGCCTTGGAGACCCAGTACTTC. Translating it yields CSVGLGGGALETQYF. Full variable domain (remainder filled in from reference TRBV29-1 and TRBJ2-5): SAVISQKPSRDICQRGTSLTIQCQVDSQVTMMFWYRQQPGQSLTLIATANQGSEATYESGFVIDKFPISRPNLTFSTLTVSNMSPEDSSIYLCSVGLGGGALETQYFGPGTRLLVL.

The table lists this clonotype with a few counts. The V and J genes are TRBV20-1 and TRBJ2-1; 9 bases agree with TRBD1. With 1 base clipped from V and 4 bases from J, the junction kept 2 bases outside the gene matches. The germline gives CDR1 DFQATT, CDR2 SNEGSKA (reference sequence). The CDR3 totals 14 residues. CDR3: CSARGTGVYNEQFF. CDR3 coding DNA: TGCAGTGCTAGAGGGACAGGGGTTTACAATGAGCAGTTCTTC.

The rearrangement links TRBV4-1 to TRBJ2-1; 11 positions match TRBD2. This CDR3 spans 16 amino acids. Per the germline V gene, CDR1 is MGHRA and CDR2 is YSYEKL. The V and J ends lost 0 bases and 6 bases, in that order; junction bases with no gene match: 4. The CDR3 DNA reads as TGCGCCAGCAGCCAAGATAATAGCGGGGGGGTCAATGAGCAGTTCTTC. Protein: CASSQDNSGGVNEQFF.

This clonotype was observed a handful of times. This sequence joins TRBV29-1 and TRBJ2-5; D is unclear. The DNA end is more similar to TRBJ2-7, so the J call may be wrong. The CDR3 totals 13 residues. Germline V lookup: CDR1 SQVTM, CDR2 ANQGSEA. The CDR3 loop is CSVVGSAGHEQYF. The CDR3 DNA reads as TGCAGCGTTGTTGGATCTGCAGGTCACGAGCAGTACTTC.

This clonotype was seen a handful of times. The J gene is TRBJ1-2, the V gene TRBV7-9; D is uncertain. The CDR3 has 14 amino acids. V was trimmed by 3 bases and J by 1 base, leaving 9 bases between them. CDR1 is SEHNR and CDR2 is FQNEAQ in the germline V gene (reference sequence). CDR3 in amino acids: CASSFIGNNYGYTF. CDR3 DNA sequence: TGTGCCAGCAGCTTCATAGGAAATAACTATGGCTACACCTTC.

The rearrangement uses TRBV20-1 and TRBJ2-7, with TRBD2 as a possible D gene (6 bases). Germline V gene sequence: CDR1 DFQATT, CDR2 SNEGSKA (reference sequence). The CDR3 consists of 12 residues. The V and J ends lost 3 bases and 7 bases respectively, with 13 bases between them. The CDR3 sequence is CSASLMAGEQYF. Written as DNA, the CDR3 is TGCAGTGCTAGCCTCATGGCGGGGGAGCAGTACTTC.